Listed below are T cell receptor beta chains from one sample, sequenced in a study of cytomegalovirus exposure and HLA in healthy donors. The repertoire was sequenced with immunoSEQ multiplex PCR; TCRdb's copy has only in-frame clones and lacks some. The profile covers 90,000 to 120,000 clones, with around 74% appearing a single time and 13% to 15% taken by the ten largest. The source material was PBMCs. Receptor source: a male donor in good health and CMV-seropositive. CDR3s include the opening cysteine and the closing phenylalanine or tryptophan. Each record gives: CDR3 length, V gene, clone size, J gene, D gene, CDR3 protein, CDR3 DNA. The D gene is left open where the match is weak. Not every row has a clone size; where given, it reads once, few, many or a size class.

16,TRBV19,.,TRBJ2-1,.,CASSIYGRLSYNEQFF,TGTGCCAGTAGTATTTATGGGCGCCTTTCCTACAATGAGCAGTTCTTC
15,TRBV6-5,.,TRBJ2-3,.,CASTNLRQGTDTQYF,TGTGCCAGCACCAACCTACGACAGGGCACAGATACGCAGTATTTT
14,TRBV7-9,.,TRBJ1-2,TRBD1,CASSSTKTGVGYTF,TGTGCCAGCAGCTCAACGAAGACAGGGGTTGGCTACACCTTC
15,TRBV7-9,.,TRBJ2-2,.,CASSAQRSGSGELFF,TGTGCCAGCAGCGCACAGCGATCGGGGTCCGGGGAGCTGTTTTTT
14,TRBV15,.,TRBJ1-2,TRBD1,CATSTGQGIRGYTF,TGTGCCACCAGCACGGGACAGGGAATTCGTGGCTACACCTTC
12,TRBV30,.,TRBJ2-3,.,CAWSVGGDTQYF,TGTGCCTGGAGTGTAGGCGGAGATACGCAGTATTTT
12,TRBV27,.,TRBJ2-3,.,CASSHGTDTQYF,TGTGCCAGCAGTCATGGCACAGATACGCAGTATTTT
15,TRBV6-5,.,TRBJ1-2,TRBD1,CASSYRTGELDGYTF,TGTGCCAGCAGTTACCGGACAGGGGAGTTGGATGGCTACACCTTC
17,TRBV10-3,.,TRBJ2-7,TRBD2,CAISAPRLAGPSYEQYF,TGTGCCATCAGTGCTCCTCGACTAGCGGGTCCCTCCTACGAGCAGTACTTC
16,TRBV2,.,TRBJ1-6,TRBD1,CASRRTGGSYNSPLHF,TGTGCCAGCAGGAGGACAGGGGGCTCCTATAATTCACCCCTCCACTTT
13,TRBV9,.,TRBJ1-6,.,CASSGGVNSPLHF,TGTGCCAGCAGCGGCGGTGTTAATTCACCCCTCCACTTT
12,TRBV4-1,once,TRBJ2-1,.,CASSQDRNEQFF,TGCGCCAGCAGCCAAGACCGCAATGAGCAGTTCTTC
14,TRBV19,.,TRBJ1-4,TRBD1,CATKEGQGSEKLFF,TGTGCCACTAAAGAGGGACAGGGGAGTGAAAAACTGTTTTTT
13,TRBV5-6,.,TRBJ2-7,.,CASSLVSPYEQYF,TGTGCCAGCAGCTTAGTGAGCCCCTACGAGCAGTACTTC
13,TRBV5-5,.,TRBJ2-3,TRBD1,CASSLVGDRMQYF,TGTGCCAGCAGCTTGGTCGGGGACAGGATGCAGTATTTT
14,TRBV30,.,TRBJ2-7,TRBD1,CAWSRTGGAYEQYF,TGTGCCTGGAGTCGGACAGGGGGGGCCTACGAGCAGTACTTC
14,TRBV19,.,TRBJ1-6,.,CASGHRDPNSPLHF,TGTGCCAGTGGGCACAGGGACCCCAATTCACCCCTCCACTTT
15,TRBV28,.,TRBJ1-5,.,CASSPTPRSNQPQHF,TGTGCCAGCAGTCCCACTCCCAGGAGCAATCAGCCCCAGCATTTT
13,TRBV5-5,.,TRBJ1-2,TRBD1,CASSLWTGDGYTF,TGTGCCAGCAGCCTGTGGACAGGGGATGGCTACACCTTC
14,TRBV29-1,.,TRBJ1-3,.,CSVVGGSGGNTIYF,TGCAGCGTTGTGGGGGGGTCTGGTGGAAACACCATATATTTT
14,TRBV5-4,.,TRBJ1-2,TRBD1,CASSPLDRAYGYTF,TGTGCCAGCAGCCCACTAGACAGGGCCTATGGCTACACCTTC
15,TRBV9,.,TRBJ1-4,.,CASSVVGGTNEKLFF,TGTGCCAGCAGCGTAGTCGGGGGTACTAATGAAAAACTGTTTTTT
14,TRBV29-1,.,TRBJ1-4,.,CSVGRSTTGEKLFF,TGCAGCGTTGGACGAAGTACGACAGGCGAAAAACTGTTTTTT
13,TRBV13,.,TRBJ2-7,.,CASSRGGGCEQYF,TGTGCCAGCAGCCGAGGCGGCGGCTGTGAGCAGTACTTC
17,TRBV6-1,.,TRBJ2-4,.,CASSELGGGLAKNIQYF,TGTGCCAGCAGTGAATTAGGTGGGGGGTTAGCCAAAAACATTCAGTACTTC
12,TRBV10-1,.,TRBJ2-7,.,CASGGTSYEQYF,TGCGCCAGTGGCGGGACCTCCTACGAGCAGTACTTC
16,TRBV6-5,.,TRBJ2-7,TRBD1,CASSSDRAPPWNEQYF,TGTGCCAGCAGTTCGGACAGGGCGCCCCCTTGGAACGAGCAGTACTTC
17,TRBV5-1,.,TRBJ2-5,TRBD2,CASSLAVRGAGEETQYF,TGCGCCAGCAGCTTGGCCGTTCGTGGAGCGGGGGAAGAGACCCAGTACTTC
15,TRBV19,.,TRBJ1-2,.,CASSIRVGALYGYTF,TGTGCCAGTAGTATAAGGGTTGGGGCCCTCTATGGCTACACCTTC
13,TRBV11-3,.,TRBJ2-3,TRBD1,CASSRQGLDTQYF,TGTGCCAGCAGCAGACAGGGATTAGATACGCAGTATTTT
14,TRBV14,few,TRBJ2-7,.,CASSQGENSYEQYF,TGTGCCAGCAGCCAAGGCGAGAACTCCTACGAGCAGTACTTC
19,TRBV4-3,.,TRBJ2-3,TRBD2,CASSQDRTRPSGGADTQYF,TGCGCCAGCAGCCAAGATAGGACCAGGCCTAGCGGGGGGGCAGATACGCAGTATTTT
13,TRBV10-3,.,TRBJ2-1,.,CASRQSLYNEQFF,TGTGCCAGTAGACAGTCCCTTTACAATGAGCAGTTCTTC
15,TRBV18,few,TRBJ1-2,TRBD1,CASSPPGQGAGGYTF,TGTGCCAGCTCACCACCGGGACAGGGGGCGGGCGGCTACACCTTC
13,TRBV5-1,.,TRBJ2-5,.,CASSLNREETQYF,TGCGCCAGCAGCTTGAACAGGGAAGAGACCCAGTACTTC
14,TRBV11-2,few,TRBJ1-2,.,CASSLGGEGYGYTF,TGTGCCAGCAGCTTAGGTGGAGAAGGCTATGGCTACACCTTC
13,TRBV7-3,.,TRBJ2-5,.,CASSPAGRETQYF,TGTGCCAGCAGCCCGGCGGGGAGGGAGACCCAGTACTTC
16,TRBV7-2,.,TRBJ2-6,.,CASSLAGASGANVLTF,TGTGCCAGCAGCTTAGCTGGGGCGTCGGGGGCCAACGTCCTGACTTTC
18,TRBV15,.,TRBJ2-5,.,CATSRDAPGLDRQETQYF,TGTGCCACCAGCAGAGATGCCCCGGGACTGGACCGACAAGAGACCCAGTACTTC
15,TRBV9,.,TRBJ1-4,.,CASSRGGGSNEKLFF,TGTGCCAGCAGCAGAGGGGGAGGGTCTAATGAAAAACTGTTTTTT
12,TRBV30,.,TRBJ1-2,.,CAWIQGSGGYTF,TGTGCCTGGATACAGGGTTCGGGTGGCTACACCTTC
15,TRBV18,.,TRBJ2-7,TRBD1,CASSPGQGLGEEQYF,TGTGCCAGCTCACCAGGACAGGGCCTAGGGGAAGAGCAGTACTTC
17,TRBV4-3,.,TRBJ2-2,TRBD2,CASSQELAGGRTGELFF,TGCGCCAGCAGCCAAGAACTAGCGGGGGGTCGGACCGGGGAGCTGTTTTTT
15,TRBV11-3,.,TRBJ1-4,.,CASSPGVGADEKLFF,TGTGCCAGCAGCCCCGGGGTGGGAGCGGATGAAAAACTGTTTTTT
12,TRBV7-8,few,TRBJ1-1,.,CASSENRERAFF,TGTGCCAGCAGCGAGAACAGGGAACGAGCTTTCTTT
14,TRBV7-8,.,TRBJ2-5,.,CASSLDAPGETQYF,TGTGCCAGCAGCTTAGATGCACCCGGAGAGACCCAGTACTTC
14,TRBV18,.,TRBJ2-2,TRBD1,CASRTGRRSGELFF,TGTGCCAGTCGGACAGGCCGCCGATCCGGGGAGCTGTTTTTT
18,TRBV5-6,few,TRBJ2-6,.,CASSLRTGDSWGANVLTF,TGTGCCAGCAGCTTAAGGACGGGAGACTCTTGGGGGGCCAACGTCCTGACTTTC
15,TRBV7-2,few,TRBJ2-3,.,CASSLGRLELSAQYF,TGTGCCAGCAGCTTAGGGCGCTTGGAACTGAGCGCGCAGTATTTT
18,TRBV5-1,.,TRBJ2-1,.,CASSPGRPLGTSDNEQFF,TGCGCCAGCAGCCCGGGACGACCCCTCGGGACTTCTGACAATGAGCAGTTCTTC
15,TRBV6-6,many,TRBJ1-1,TRBD1,CASSSPDRGNTEAFF,TGTGCCAGCAGTTCCCCCGACAGGGGGAACACTGAAGCTTTCTTT
16,TRBV6-1,few,TRBJ1-5,.,CASSEGRDRYWQPQHF,TGTGCCAGCAGTGAAGGAAGAGACAGGTATTGGCAGCCCCAGCATTTT
14,TRBV19,.,TRBJ1-6,TRBD1,CASNMQGANSPLHF,TGTGCCAGTAATATGCAGGGGGCGAATTCACCCCTCCACTTT
18,TRBV28,once,TRBJ1-4,TRBD1,CASSFWTGKVSTNEKLFF,TGTGCCAGCAGTTTTTGGACAGGGAAGGTTTCAACTAATGAAAAACTGTTTTTT
15,TRBV7-9,.,TRBJ2-7,TRBD1,CASSHGGTGDSEQYF,TGTGCCAGCAGCCATGGGGGGACAGGGGATAGCGAGCAGTACTTC
15,TRBV5-1,.,TRBJ2-2,TRBD2,CASSFAPAGSGELFF,TGCGCCAGCAGCTTCGCCCCAGCGGGGTCTGGGGAGCTGTTTTTT
14,TRBV19,.,TRBJ2-1,.,CASSILGLHNEQFF,TGTGCCAGTAGTATACTTGGGCTGCACAATGAGCAGTTCTTC